This TCR beta chain was found in a study of cytomegalovirus exposure and HLA in healthy donors (dated 2017 in TCRdb). Describing the broader study: The roughly 650 repertoires of the first cohort and the roughly 120 validation repertoires were produced on the same platform, according to a later analysis. High-throughput TCR immunosequencing, statistical association of individual TCRs with disease status, and machine learning were combined to predict cytomegalovirus infection status. Besides the first cohort of hundreds of subjects, a separate validation cohort made up of over 100 different subjects was used. The study was designed to test whether signatures of past pathogen exposure could be identified by cataloging public T cell receptors.

What the authors observed across the whole study: The validation cohort had no HLA typing available for a later analysis, so co-occurrence within that cohort was assessed over all 120 repertoires. The authors suggested that the approach could potentially be extended to other disease states and immunological phenotypes. The study listed around 160 TCR beta chains as associated with cytomegalovirus. Three of the identified cytomegalovirus-associated TCR beta chains were confirmed in vitro to be specific for cytomegalovirus antigens. The classifier was reported to diagnose cytomegalovirus status with high specificity and sensitivity in both the original and validation cohorts. In a later analysis, TCRs clustered in the first cohort were found to also tend to co-occur in the 120 or so validation repertoires, with around 94% of cluster scores above 0. Across donors, most TCR sequences were observed very rarely, whereas some public TCRs were present in many individuals.

According to the germline V gene, CDR1 reads SGDLS and CDR2 reads YYNGEE. The CDR3 covers 15 residues, taking in both the cysteine and the phenylalanine. Just the 45-base CDR3 DNA is kept, in frame starting at base 1. Relative to germline, V is 0 bases shorter and J is 6 bases shorter, with 16 bases between their ends. The donors belonged to the validation cohort of over a hundred subjects, which was separate from the approximately 660-subject first cohort. Library preparation used the immunoSEQ multiplex PCR assay. The authors processed their data as follows. A statistical classification framework was developed to diagnose cytomegalovirus status using the catalog of TCR beta chain sequences. This immuneACCESS table, as held by TCRdb, lists in-frame sequences with V and J called but not all clones. Of the missing ones, under half trace to an unresolved V gene in checked studies; the others have no known cause. The V and J calls and clone size were taken over from that table, and D and trimming were inferred from the DNA. This sample holds fewer than 150,000 clones; about 91% were observed only once. The biggest ten clones account for just under 8% of the sample.

This clone was recorded once. There is no known antigen for this receptor. Base qualities are not provided; no much larger clone lies one nucleotide away. This clonotype originated in a woman between 18 and 29 years old in good health and CMV-seropositive. The sequenced material came from PBMCs. In this chain, TRBV9 is recombined with TRBJ2-7; the D gene is possibly TRBD1, with 6 bases matching. The CDR3 sequence is CASSVGAGEGTEQYF. The nucleotide sequence is TGTGCCAGCAGCGTAGGGGCAGGGGAAGGTACCGAGCAGTACTTC.